These 26 T cell receptor beta chains were sequenced from one sample in a study of spatial heterogeneity in lung cancer (dated by TCRdb to about 2019). The paper's findings and limits, for the study overall: The number of expanded intratumoral alpha and beta TCRs correlated with the tumor nonsynonymous mutation count.

For these TCRs, the target antigens are not known. The time point tag for this specimen amounts to: sample taken at primary tumor resection. The library came from 5' RACE. The sequencer listed for this sample is NextSeq 500. The raw public data were reprocessed by TCRdb itself: fastp quality trimming at Q25, MiXCR clonotype calling, in-frame beta chains only. Each CDR3 protein appears once, grouped with its most common genes and DNA. The sample table records a few thousand distinct CDR3 sequences; roughly 49% of these occur just once. The biggest ten clones account for roughly 60% of the sample. The material was lung tumor tissue, obtained at surgery. Receptors were obtained from a male donor with early-stage non-small cell lung cancer.

This clonotype rates as medium-sized. Since the library was made to target alpha chains, this beta chain is a stray read and its abundance is not meaningful. The V and J genes are TRBV20-1 and TRBJ2-7, with TRBD2 identical over 15 bases. Per germline, CDR1 DFQATT and CDR2 SNEGSKA (reference sequence). The ends lost 6 bases at V and 6 bases at J; junction bases unmatched: 9. The length of the CDR3 is 15 residues. As DNA, the CDR3 is TGCAGTGCCCGGACTAGCGGGAGGGCCGAAGGCGAGCAGTACTTC. This translates into CSARTSGRAEGEQYF.

In the case of this clonotype: A library made for alpha chains picked up this beta chain off target, so its size means little. The chain is built from TRBV28 and TRBJ2-1; TRBD2 might be the D (6 bases). Germline CDR1 is MDHEN and CDR2 is SYDVKM. CDR3 length: 14 amino acids. V lost 8 bases, J lost 0 bases, and 11 bases lay in between. As DNA, the CDR3 is TGTGCCAGCGGGACTCTTAGCTCCTACAATGAGCAGTTCTTC. This gives the protein CASGTLSSYNEQFF.

Details on this clonotype: The size of this beta chain means little, since it is a stray read in a library made for alpha chains. The chain carries TRBV20-1 and TRBJ2-7, with 14 positions matching TRBD2. The junction had 7 bases not matched to a gene; V was cut back by 4 bases and J by 2 bases. CDR1 is DFQATT and CDR2 is SNEGSKA in the germline V gene (reference sequence). The CDR3 covers 16 residues. The CDR3 DNA reads TGCAGTGCTAAGACTAGCGGGAGGGGAAACCCCTACGAGCAGTACTTC. Its translation is CSAKTSGRGNPYEQYF.

About this clonotype itself: This beta chain slipped into a library made for alpha chains as a stray read, so its size is not meaningful. V and J are TRBV11-2 and TRBJ2-2; no reliable D call. CDR3 length: 13 residues. V was trimmed by 0 bases and J by 7 bases, leaving 6 bases between them. Germline lookup yields CDR1 SGHAT and CDR2 FQNNGV. CDR3 amino acids: CASSLEAGGELFF. The CDR3, as DNA: TGTGCCAGCAGCTTAGAAGCTGGCGGGGAGCTGTTTTTT.

This clonotype was detected a few times. In a library made to pick up alpha chains, this beta chain is a stray read with a size that means little. V is TRBV12-3 or TRBV12-4 and J is TRBJ2-1; no clear D gene. V shed 5 bases and J shed 8 bases, with 7 bases lying between them. The CDR3 is 11 residues long. The CDR3 reads CASSQDDEQFF. In DNA form, the CDR3 reads TGTGCCAGCAGTCAGGATGATGAGCAGTTCTTC.

Comments on this clonotype: This beta chain is a stray read from a library made for alpha chains; its abundance is not meaningful. The chain has TRBV28 and TRBJ1-3; D is ambiguous. Trimming removed 4 bases at V and 13 bases at J, with 17 bases between. CDR3 size: 13 residues. The V gene's germline CDR1 is MDHEN and CDR2 SYDVKM. The CDR3 region has the DNA TGTGCCAGCAGTTCACCCCTCGGACCTACAATATATTTT. It yields the protein CASSSPLGPTIYF.

Concerning this clonotype itself: This beta chain appears as a stray read in a library generated for alpha chains; its size is not informative. The chain recombines TRBV28 with TRBJ2-2; 7 bases are a match to TRBD1. The CDR3 has 16 amino acids. Germline V CDR1 and CDR2: MDHEN, SYDVKM. V lost 6 bases, J lost 3 bases, and 10 bases stayed unmatched. CDR3: CASRNRGLGDTGELFF. The DNA for the CDR3 is TGTGCCAGCAGGAACAGGGGTCTGGGAGACACCGGGGAGCTGTTTTTT.

Of note for this clonotype: A library prepared for alpha chains yielded this beta chain as an off-target read; its size is of little meaning. The J gene is TRBJ1-1, the V gene TRBV9; no firm D call. Germline V gene sequence: CDR1 SGDLS, CDR2 YYNGEE. The CDR3 runs to 15 residues. V dropped 0 bases and J dropped 1 base, with 10 bases sitting between them. In DNA, the CDR3 is TGTGCCAGCAGCGTAGATCCCGGCAGGAACACTGAAGCTTTCTTT. As protein: CASSVDPGRNTEAFF.

With regard to this clonotype: Since the library was made to target alpha chains, this beta chain is a stray read and its abundance is not meaningful. The CDR3: CASSFRLAGENSYNEQFF. The CDR3 bases are TGTGCCAGCAGCTTTCGACTAGCGGGGGAGAACTCCTACAATGAGCAGTTCTTC. The genes are TRBV5-6 and TRBJ2-1; 12 bases match TRBD2. V was clipped by 2 bases and J by 0 bases; unmatched bases: 6. This CDR3 comprises 18 residues. Germline CDR1 SGHDT, CDR2 YYEEEE. The entire variable domain, with the rest obtained from reference TRBV5-6 and TRBJ2-1, is as follows: DAGVTQSPTHLIKTRGQQVTLRCSPKSGHDTVSWYQQALGQGPQFIFQYYEEEERQRGNFPDRFSGHQFPNYSSELNVNALLLGDSALYLCASSFRLAGENSYNEQFFGPGTRLTVL.

Regarding this clonotype: For a library built for alpha chains, this beta chain is a stray read; little rests on its size. CDR3 DNA sequence: TGTGCCACCTTTCGACAGGGCCCTAATTCACCCCTCCACTTT. Encoded protein: CATFRQGPNSPLHF. This chain connects TRBV2 to TRBJ1-6; 7 bases fit TRBD1. V shed 10 bases, J shed 6 bases, and the junction held 9 bases outside the gene matches. The CDR3 extends over 14 amino acids. Germline loops: CDR1 SNHLY, CDR2 FYNNEI.

Concerning this clonotype itself: Found in a library prepared for alpha chains, this beta chain is an off-target read, and its abundance has little meaning. The rearrangement joins TRBV29-1 to TRBJ2-5, with 9 bases identical to TRBD2. This CDR3 has 13 amino acids. Germline V gene lookup returns CDR1 SQVTM and CDR2 ANQGSEA. Trimming removed 3 bases from V and 4 bases from J; junction bases left unmatched: 3. The CDR3 sequence: CSVDGTSRETQYF. The DNA for the CDR3 is TGCAGCGTTGATGGGACTAGCCGAGAGACCCAGTACTTC.

This clonotype has a handful of counts. This beta chain was picked up by a library intended for alpha chains and is off target, so its count carries little meaning. V gene TRBV5-1 combines with J gene TRBJ2-3; D gene unclear. V was pared by 2 bases and J by 2 bases, with 3 bases between. Germline V gives CDR1 SGHRS, CDR2 YFSETQ. This CDR3 region has 12 residues. CDR3 region: CASSLDTDTQYF. CDR3 bases: TGCGCCAGCAGCTTAGACACAGATACGCAGTATTTT.

To note about this clonotype: This beta chain represents an off-target read in a library built for alpha chains; its size is of limited meaning. The chain uses TRBV7-6 and TRBJ2-2, with D possibly matching TRBD1 (5 bases). This CDR3 has 15 residues. Germline-derived CDR1 and CDR2 are SGHVS and FNYEAQ. V was shortened by 2 bases and J by 4 bases, with 11 bases between the two germline ends. The CDR3 here is CASSLQGSGTGELFF. In nucleotides, the CDR3 is TGTGCCAGCAGCTTACAGGGTTCTGGCACCGGGGAGCTGTTTTTT.

By its share, this clonotype is medium-sized. This beta chain is an off-target read within a library intended for alpha chains, so its frequency means little. The V and J genes are TRBV20-1 and TRBJ2-3, with TRBD2 matching over 7 bases. The CDR3 runs 15 residues. Germline CDR1 is DFQATT and CDR2 is SNEGSKA (reference sequence). The junction had 7 bases not matched to a gene; V was cut back by 1 base and J by 3 bases. DNA of the CDR3: TGCAGTGCTAGAGGTACTAGCGCTGGAACAGATACGCAGTATTTT. Residues: CSARGTSAGTDTQYF.

About this clonotype: The library was prepared for alpha chains; this beta chain is a stray read, so its frequency means little. The rearrangement joins TRBV3-1 to TRBJ1-2; D unresolved. Germline CDR1 reads LGHDT; CDR2 reads YNNKEL (reference sequence). V was clipped by 1 base and J by 1 base, with 10 bases between them. The CDR3 length is 15 residues. This CDR3 is CASSQGANLNYGYTF. The DNA for the CDR3 is TGTGCCAGCAGCCAAGGAGCGAACCTTAACTATGGCTACACCTTC. Variable domain in full (rest from reference TRBV3-1 and TRBJ1-2): DTAVSQTPKYLVTQMGNDKSIKCEQNLGHDTMYWYKQDSKKFLKIMFSYNNKELIINETVPNRFSPKSPDKAHLNLHINSLELGDSAVYFCASSQGANLNYGYTFGSGTRLTVV.

Remarks on this clonotype: Because the library targeted alpha chains, this beta chain is an off-target read whose size means little. J is TRBJ2-3 and V is TRBV7-2; possibly TRBD2 for D (6 bases). The CDR3 sequence is 14 residues long. Germline V lookup: CDR1 SGHTA, CDR2 FQGNSA. Between the trimmed V and J ends, which lost 5 bases and 1 base, there was a span of 10 bases. As DNA, the CDR3 is TGTGCCAGCAGCGGGACTCTGGGCACAGATACGCAGTATTTT. Protein: CASSGTLGTDTQYF.

On this clonotype itself: A library prepared for alpha chains yielded this beta chain as an off-target read; its size is of little meaning. The chain is built from TRBV10-3 and TRBJ2-1; 7 bases align to TRBD2. This CDR3 is 17 amino acids long. V lost 3 bases, J lost 4 bases, and 12 bases stayed unmatched. Germline lookup yields CDR1 ENHRY and CDR2 SYGVKD. CDR3 sequence (DNA): TGTGCCATCAGTGACCAAGTCGGGAGCGGGATGTACAATGAGCAGTTCTTC. This encodes CAISDQVGSGMYNEQFF.

This clonotype was counted only a few times. Found in a library prepared for alpha chains, this beta chain is an off-target read, and its abundance has little meaning. This rearrangement joins TRBV20-1 to TRBJ2-7, with 11 bases identical to TRBD2. The CDR3 extends over 16 amino acids. The junction had 7 bases not matched to a gene; V was cut back by 0 bases and J by 3 bases. In germline, CDR1 is DFQATT, CDR2 SNEGSKA (reference sequence). The CDR3 spells CSAREPASGRIYEQYF. As DNA, the CDR3 is TGCAGTGCTAGAGAGCCCGCTAGCGGGAGGATCTACGAGCAGTACTTC.

Remarks on this clonotype: A library made for alpha chains picked up this beta chain off target, so its size means little. This chain joins TRBV7-2 and TRBJ1-1; TRBD1 might be the D (5 bases). This CDR3 is 14 amino acids long. CDR1 is SGHTA and CDR2 is FQGNSA in the germline V gene. Between the trimmed V and J ends, which lost 4 bases and 0 bases, there was a span of 9 bases. CDR3 coding DNA: TGTGCCAGCAGCTCACAGGCCTTGAACACTGAAGCTTTCTTT. As protein: CASSSQALNTEAFF. The whole variable domain, remainder taken from reference TRBV7-2 and TRBJ1-1, is GAGVSQSPSNKVTEKGKDVELRCDPISGHTALYWYRQSLGQGLEFLIYFQGNSAPDKSGLPSDRFSAERTGGSVSTLTIQRTQQEDSAVYLCASSSQALNTEAFFGQGTRLTVV.

This clonotype was observed at least ten times. A library made for alpha chains picked up this beta chain off target, so its size means little. V gene TRBV12-3 or TRBV12-4 combines with J gene TRBJ2-7; 11 positions agree with TRBD1. Germline trimming cut 6 bases from V and 5 bases from J; bases unmatched to any gene: 6. This CDR3 spans 14 amino acids. This CDR3 is CASSPGQGAHEQYF. The CDR3, as DNA: TGTGCCAGCAGCCCCGGACAGGGGGCCCACGAGCAGTACTTC.

Details on this clonotype: The library was designed around alpha chains, so this beta chain is a stray read whose abundance carries little weight. The chain couples TRBV5-1 to TRBJ2-5, with TRBD2 matching over 8 bases. There are 15 residues in the CDR3. CDR1 and CDR2 from the germline V gene are SGHRS and YFSETQ. The junction had 12 bases not matched to a gene; V was cut back by 7 bases and J by 4 bases. CDR3 sequence (DNA): TGCGCCAGCTTCAATCAAGCGGGAGTCGGAGAGACCCAGTACTTC. Residues: CASFNQAGVGETQYF.

This clonotype was counted between two and nine times. Little can be read into the size of this beta chain, an off-target read in a library designed for alpha chains. The rearrangement uses TRBV6-2 or TRBV6-3 and TRBJ2-7; D gene unclear. CDR3 length: 13 amino acids. CDR1 is MNHEY, CDR2 SVGEGT, per germline. The V and J ends lost 5 bases and 7 bases respectively, with 15 bases between them. The chain's CDR3 is CASSKEAHGEQYF. As DNA, the CDR3 is TGTGCCAGCAGTAAAGAGGCCCACGGGGAGCAGTACTTC.

This clonotype is labeled medium-sized (0.01 to 0.1%). A library made for alpha chains picked up this beta chain off target, so its size means little. The chain joins TRBV2 to TRBJ1-2; tentative D call: TRBD1 (5 bases). The V end was cut by 7 bases, the J end by 5 bases, with 14 bases between. The germline V gene encodes CDR1 SNHLY and CDR2 FYNNEI. The CDR3 covers 13 residues. The CDR3 region is CASKAGSRYGYTF. The CDR3 region has the DNA TGTGCCAGCAAGGCAGGGAGCCGGTATGGCTACACCTTC.

About this clonotype: This beta chain came through as a stray read in a library set up for alpha chains, and its size says little. The chain has TRBV7-3 and TRBJ2-2; TRBD1 aligns across 7 bases. The CDR3 sequence is 16 residues long. Germline trimming cut 5 bases from V and 0 bases from J; bases unmatched to any gene: 6. Germline V gene lookup returns CDR1 SGHTA and CDR2 FQGTGA. In DNA form, the CDR3 reads TGTGCCAGCAGCCCCAGAGGGACAGCGAACACCGGGGAGCTGTTTTTT. This encodes CASSPRGTANTGELFF. The whole variable domain, remainder taken from reference TRBV7-3 and TRBJ2-2, is GAGVSQTPSNKVTEKGKYVELRCDPISGHTALYWYRQSLGQGPEFLIYFQGTGAADDSGLPNDRFFAVRPEGSVSTLKIQRTERGDSAVYLCASSPRGTANTGELFFGEGSRLTVL.

In this sample, this clonotype is medium-sized (0.01 to 0.1%). This beta chain appears as a stray read in a library generated for alpha chains; its size is not informative. V is TRBV7-2 and J is TRBJ1-2; D unresolved. V was shortened by 5 bases and J by 3 bases, with 13 bases between the two germline ends. Looked up from germline, CDR1 is SGHTA and CDR2 is FQGNSA. The CDR3 has 14 residues. DNA of the CDR3: TGTGCCAGCAGCCCCTCTTGGGAGGACTATGGCTACACCTTC. This translates into CASSPSWEDYGYTF.

With regard to this clonotype: This beta chain slipped into a library made for alpha chains as a stray read, so its size is not meaningful. V and J are TRBV19 and TRBJ2-7; no clear D. V was trimmed by 4 bases and J by 0 bases, leaving 10 bases between them. CDR3 length: 14 amino acids. Germline assignment: CDR1 LNHDA and CDR2 SQIVND (reference sequence). The CDR3 DNA reads as TGTGCCAGTAGTAGGACGCTCCTCTCCTACGAGCAGTACTTC. Its translation is CASSRTLLSYEQYF.